A single sample gave rise to the 21 T cell receptor beta chains below, sequenced in a study of blood T cells in healthy people across ages. It was with a sample-barcoded 5' primer and a J-beta primer mix that a second PCR of roughly 6 to 12 cycles was run. TCRdb analysed the 5' RACE reads with MiXCR anew, one entry per CDR3 protein. Among approximately 810,000 distinct CDR3 sequences listed, less than 35% were seen once. The sample comprised blood. The receptors shown here come from an elderly woman in good health.

This clonotype has only a few counts. The genes are TRBV9 and TRBJ2-3; possibly TRBD1 or TRBD2 for D (6 bases each). The germline V gene has CDR1 SGDLS and CDR2 YYNGEE. The CDR3 extends over 15 amino acids. Deletions cut 1 base from V and 2 bases from J, with 11 bases between. The CDR3 reads CASSVYGGHTDTQYF. The CDR3 DNA reads as TGTGCCAGCAGCGTATATGGGGGGCACACAGATACGCAGTATTTT. Drawing the rest from reference TRBV9 and TRBJ2-3, the complete variable domain is DSGVTQTPKHLITATGQRVTLRCSPRSGDLSVYWYQQSLDQGLQFLIQYYNGEERAKGNILERFSAQQFPDLHSELNLSSLELGDSALYFCASSVYGGHTDTQYFGPGTRLTVL.

This clonotype was recorded many times. This rearrangement joins TRBV24-1 to TRBJ2-1; 10 nucleotides align to TRBD2. In germline, CDR1 is KGHDR, CDR2 SFDVKD. The CDR3 has 15 amino acids. The junction had 7 bases not matched to a gene; V was cut back by 6 bases and J by 6 bases. CDR3 in DNA: TGTGCCACCAGTAATAGCGGGGGGTCTGCCAATGAGCAGTTCTTC. Its protein is CATSNSGGSANEQFF.

The J gene is TRBJ2-1, the V gene TRBV6-5; 8 positions agree with TRBD2. With V trimmed by 6 bases and J by 8 bases, 12 bases remained unmatched. This CDR3 has 15 residues. CDR1 and CDR2 (germline): MNHEY, SVGAGI. CDR3 amino acids: CASRNLRGALHEQFF. The CDR3 DNA sequence: TGTGCCAGCAGGAACTTGCGGGGGGCCCTTCATGAGCAGTTCTTC.

Notes on this clonotype: A much more abundant neighbour one base away suggests this may be a read error. The chain carries TRBV20-1 and TRBJ2-5; 9 nucleotides match TRBD2. The CDR3 sequence is 16 residues long. Trimming at V came to 0 bases and at J to 2 bases, leaving 7 bases not matched to a gene. The germline V gene encodes CDR1 DFQATT and CDR2 SNEGSKA (reference sequence). Here the CDR3 DNA reads TGCAGTGCTAGAGATTTGGATAGCGGGAGTCAAGAGACCCAGTACTTC. As protein: CSARDLDSGSQETQYF.

The chain carries TRBV7-9 and TRBJ2-7; D perhaps matches TRBD1 (6 bases). The CDR3 is 17 amino acids. Per germline, CDR1 SEHNR and CDR2 FQNEAQ (reference sequence). V lost 5 bases, J lost 0 bases, and 20 bases lay in between. The CDR3 DNA reads TGTGCCAGCAGCAGACCACTGACAGGTCCAAGCTCCTACGAGCAGTACTTC. This gives the protein CASSRPLTGPSSYEQYF.

The gene calls are TRBV20-1 and TRBJ1-3, with D unresolved. Germline CDR1 is DFQATT and CDR2 is SNEGSKA (reference sequence). The CDR3 loop spans 15 amino acids. V was clipped by 4 bases and J by 2 bases, with 15 bases between them. The CDR3 DNA follows: TGCAGTGCTAAGAAGTTTAGATTCCCTGGAAACACCATATATTTT. Translated, it gives CSAKKFRFPGNTIYF.

This clonotype has a count of ten or more. The rearrangement uses TRBV20-1 and TRBJ1-6; 9 positions agree with TRBD1. Germline V gene data show CDR1 as DFQATT and CDR2 as SNEGSKA (reference sequence). V shed 0 bases, J shed 6 bases, and the junction held 6 bases outside the gene matches. The CDR3 runs to 16 residues. This CDR3 reads CSARETGGTVNSPLHF. In nucleotides, the CDR3 is TGCAGTGCTAGAGAGACAGGGGGAACAGTTAATTCACCCCTCCACTTT.

At least ten counts were recorded for this clonotype. The gene calls are TRBV7-2 and TRBJ1-2, with D uncertain. CDR1 is SGHTA and CDR2 is FQGNSA in the germline V gene. Deletions cut 4 bases from V and 8 bases from J, with 20 bases between. The CDR3 extends over 15 amino acids. The CDR3: CASSSTTGIQEGYTF. CDR3 nucleotide sequence: TGTGCCAGCAGCTCAACCACCGGGATCCAGGAAGGCTACACCTTC. Filled out from reference TRBV7-2 and TRBJ1-2, the complete variable domain reads GAGVSQSPSNKVTEKGKDVELRCDPISGHTALYWYRQSLGQGLEFLIYFQGNSAPDKSGLPSDRFSAERTGGSVSTLTIQRTQQEDSAVYLCASSSTTGIQEGYTFGSGTRLTVV.

Concerning this clonotype itself: One junction end disagrees with the germline gene, perhaps due to a read error. This chain connects TRBV20-1 to TRBJ1-5; 7 nucleotides line up with TRBD1. The V gene's germline CDR1 is DFQATT and CDR2 SNEGSKA (reference sequence). The CDR3 is 14 amino acids. In nucleotides, the CDR3 is TGCAGTGTTCAAAGGGGGGGACAGAATCGGCCCCAGCATTTT. Amino acids: CSVQRGGQNRPQHF.

Comments on this clonotype: This may be a read error, as it is one base from a much larger clone. The chain is built from TRBV5-1 and TRBJ2-4; D uncertain. The CDR3 totals 14 residues. Germline V CDR1 and CDR2: SGHRS, YFSETQ. The CDR3 here is CASGLSIRAEEQYF. The DNA for the CDR3 is TGCGCCAGCGGCTTGTCCATACGGGCTGAGGAGCAGTACTTC.

The chain uses TRBV7-6 and TRBJ1-1; TRBD1 agrees at 8 bases. CDR1 and CDR2 from the germline V gene are SGHVS and FNYEAQ. The V and J ends lost 1 base and 1 base, in that order; junction bases with no gene match: 5. The CDR3 is made up of 16 amino acids. The CDR3 DNA reads TGTGCCAGCAGCTTAGGGACAGGGAGTGCGAACACTGAAGCTTTCTTT. Its protein is CASSLGTGSANTEAFF.

This clonotype has at least ten counts. The chain links TRBV7-8 to TRBJ2-1, with no clear D. The CDR3 covers 11 residues. V gave up 1 base and J gave up 10 bases, with 5 bases separating them. Germline assignment: CDR1 SGHVS and CDR2 FQNEAQ. CDR3 amino acids: CASSLVYEQFF. The DNA for the CDR3 is TGTGCCAGCAGCTTAGTCTACGAGCAGTTCTTC.

Points on this clonotype: A much larger clone differs from this one at a single base, so this may be a read error. This chain connects TRBV3-1 to TRBJ2-5, with D perhaps TRBD2 (6 bases). Trimming cost V 1 base and J 11 bases, with 14 bases left between them. Germline-derived CDR1 and CDR2 are LGHDT and YNNKEL (reference sequence). This CDR3 has 13 residues. In DNA, the CDR3 is TGTGCCAGCAGCCAAGGTGGGGGGAAGGGGCAGTACTTC. It specifies CASSQGGGKGQYF.

This clonotype was detected only a few times. The chain couples TRBV4-2 to TRBJ1-5, with 7 bases that match TRBD1. V was pared by 1 base and J by 1 base, with 4 bases of the junction left unmatched. Germline V lookup: CDR1 LGHNA, CDR2 YNFKEQ. The CDR3 spans 16 residues. DNA of the CDR3: TGTGCCAGCAGCCAAGGCGCAGGGGGGAGCAATCAGCCCCAGCATTTT. Its protein is CASSQGAGGSNQPQHF.

This clonotype was detected only a few times. The chain is built from TRBV7-2 and TRBJ2-2; D call uncertain. V gave up 1 base and J gave up 8 bases, with 8 bases separating them. CDR1 is SGHTA, CDR2 FQGNSA, per germline. The CDR3 sequence is 13 residues long. The CDR3 region has the DNA TGTGCCAGCAGCTTAGACGGGTTAGGGGAGCTGTTTTTT. This sequence encodes CASSLDGLGELFF.

To note about this clonotype: Since a much larger clone is just one base distant, this may be a read error. CDR3 sequence: CASSLDGTPCNEQFF. The CDR3 DNA reads as TGTGCCAGCAGCTTAGACGGGACTCCATGCAATGAGCAGTTCTTC. The chain couples TRBV7-2 to TRBJ2-1; D might be TRBD2 (6 bases). The CDR3 loop spans 15 amino acids. V was clipped by 1 base and J by 6 bases, with 13 bases between them. Germline CDR1 is SGHTA and CDR2 is FQGNSA.

A few counts support this clonotype. The gene calls are TRBV6-1 and TRBJ1-4, with TRBD1 matching 10 bases. The CDR3 is made up of 15 amino acids. Germline CDR1 reads MNHNS; CDR2 reads SASEGT. V lost 8 bases and J lost 6; bases outside the gene matches: 9. The CDR3 protein is CASRGTGALDEKLFF. CDR3 nucleotide sequence: TGTGCCAGCCGGGGGACAGGGGCTTTGGATGAAAAACTGTTTTTT.

This clonotype was counted between two and nine times. This may be a read error, as it is one base from a much larger clone. V gene TRBV12-3 or TRBV12-4 combines with J gene TRBJ1-4; D not resolved. There are 11 residues in the CDR3. The CDR3: CASTTKEKRFF. In DNA, the CDR3 is TGTGCCAGCACCACCAAAGAAAAACGGTTTTTT.

In the case of this clonotype: At one of its ends the junction is not consistent with the germline gene, which may arise from a read error. The J gene is TRBJ1-1, the V gene TRBV5-5; weak D call: TRBD1 (5 bases). Germline V gene sequence: CDR1 SGHKS, CDR2 YYEKEE (reference sequence). The CDR3 consists of 15 residues. The DNA of the CDR3 is TGTGCCAGCAGCCCCCTCAATCTCGGGGGGACTGAAGCTTACTTT. Translating it yields CASSPLNLGGTEAYF.

This clonotype was counted many times. The rearrangement joins TRBV4-1 to TRBJ2-5, with D tentatively TRBD2 (5 bases). Per germline, CDR1 MGHRA and CDR2 YSYEKL. Trimming removed 2 bases from V and 5 bases from J, with 12 bases in between. This CDR3 has 14 amino acids. The CDR3 DNA reads TGCGCCAGCAGCCAAACGGAGGTTCGGGAGACCCAGTACTTC. It codes for CASSQTEVRETQYF.

This chain uses TRBV7-2 with TRBJ1-1, with a possible D match to TRBD1 (6 bases). V was cut by 2 bases and J by 6 bases, with 16 bases left in between. The CDR3 has 15 residues. Germline V gene sequence: CDR1 SGHTA, CDR2 FQGNSA. The CDR3 sequence is CASSLRGGATAEAFF. Written as DNA, the CDR3 is TGTGCCAGCAGCTTACGAGGGGGGGCTACAGCTGAAGCTTTCTTT.